A selection of T cell receptor beta chains follows, all from one sample in a study of control samples from healthy donors and cancer patients. Measured with immunoSEQ multiplex PCR; TCRdb has only the in-frame clones, and not every one. Among 90,000 to 95,000 clones listed, around 81% were seen once. Source material: blood. These receptors were collected from a man aged 25 to 40 in good health. CDR3s include the opening cysteine and the closing phenylalanine or tryptophan. Fields, in order: V gene, D gene, J gene, clone size, CDR3 DNA, CDR3 protein. D genes are given only for firm matches. Part of the rows lack a size; the others show once, few, many or a class for expanded clones.

TRBV5-6	TRBD2	TRBJ2-3	-	TGTGCCAGCAGCTTGGCAACTAGCGGTCCCACAGATACGCAGTATTTT	CASSLATSGPTDTQYF
TRBV30	TRBD1	TRBJ1-2	-	TGTGCCTGGAGTGAGACAGGGGCCGGCTACACCTTC	CAWSETGAGYTF
TRBV6-5	-	TRBJ1-2	-	TGTGCCAGCAGTTACAGAGCTAACTATGGCTACACCTTC	CASSYRANYGYTF
TRBV4-1	-	TRBJ1-4	-	TGCGCCAGCAGCCAAGTCCCTGAAAAACTGTTTTTT	CASSQVPEKLFF
TRBV5-5	TRBD2	TRBJ2-1	-	TGTGCCAGCAGCCTTGGATTTTCGCGGGGGGGATCCTACAATGAGCAGTTCTTC	CASSLGFSRGGSYNEQFF
TRBV12-3/TRBV12-4	-	TRBJ1-1	-	TGTGCCAGCAGCTCCGGAGGCACTGAAGCTTTCTTT	CASSSGGTEAFF
TRBV28	TRBD1	TRBJ1-4	-	TGTGCCAGCAGTCCCGGAGGGGGCGAAAATGAAAAACTGTTTTTT	CASSPGGGENEKLFF
TRBV19	-	TRBJ2-3	-	TGTCAATGTCGCCCGCTAGGCTACCACGTATCTCCAGATACGCAGTATTTT	CQCRPLGYHVSPDTQYF
TRBV11-2	TRBD2	TRBJ2-2	-	TGTGCCAGCAGGAGAACTAGCGGGGGTGGTGCCGGGGAGCTGTTTTTT	CASRRTSGGGAGELFF
TRBV15	-	TRBJ1-1	-	TGTGCCACCAGCAGAGATGTCGGTGCCTCTGAAGCTTTCTTT	CATSRDVGASEAFF
TRBV5-1	-	TRBJ2-7	-	TGCGCCAGCAGCTTGCTACAGGCGAGAGGCGAGCAGTACTTC	CASSLLQARGEQYF
TRBV12-5	-	TRBJ1-3	-	TGTGCTAGTGGTTTTAAGTCCGGAAACACCATATATTTT	CASGFKSGNTIYF
TRBV20-1	TRBD1	TRBJ1-6	-	TGCAGTGCTAGTGGGTACGGGACAGGGAGCGTCGCCCACTTT	CSASGYGTGSVAHF
TRBV25-1	-	TRBJ2-7	-	TGTGCCAGCACCGCCTTCGGGGAGCAGTACTTC	CASTAFGEQYF
TRBV12-1	-	TRBJ2-5	few	TGTGCCAGCAGCTTCCCGAGGGCCCAGTACTTC	CASSFPRAQYF
TRBV19	-	TRBJ2-2	once	TGTGCCAGTAGTATTCACAGAAGGACCGGGGAGCTGTTTTTT	CASSIHRRTGELFF
TRBV7-9	TRBD2	TRBJ2-2	-	TGTGCCAGCAGCCCCGGGAGGGGGACCGGGGAGCTGTTTTTT	CASSPGRGTGELFF
TRBV5-1	-	TRBJ2-7	-	TGCGCCAGCAGCTTGATCGGCAGCTCCTACGAGCAGTACTTC	CASSLIGSSYEQYF
TRBV30	-	TRBJ1-4	-	TGTGCCTGGAGTGCCGGGAGGCCCGAGAGGGAAAAACTGTTTTTT	CAWSAGRPEREKLFF
TRBV10-1	TRBD2	TRBJ2-7	-	TGCGCCAGCAGTGAGATATGGCGGGGGAGCTACGAGCAGTACTTC	CASSEIWRGSYEQYF
TRBV3-1/TRBV3-2	TRBD1	TRBJ1-2	-	TGTGCCAGCAGCCGTCCGACAGGGGGGATCTATGGCTACACCTTC	CASSRPTGGIYGYTF
TRBV9	TRBD1	TRBJ2-2	few	TGTGCCAGCAGAAAGGGACAGGGGGCGCACACCGGGGAGCTGTTTTTT	CASRKGQGAHTGELFF
TRBV9	TRBD1	TRBJ2-1	few	TGTGCCAGCAGCGTAGCAGGGGGCATCGATGAGCAGTTCTTC	CASSVAGGIDEQFF
TRBV7-9	-	TRBJ1-2	-	TGTGCCAGCAGCTTGGACCGTGACTATGGCTACACCTTC	CASSLDRDYGYTF
TRBV3-1/TRBV3-2	-	TRBJ2-7	-	TGTGCCAGCAGCCAAGATCCGGGACCGGCAAGGGAGCAGTACTTC	CASSQDPGPAREQYF
TRBV7-9	-	TRBJ2-4	once	TGTGCCAGCAGCTTAGGAGGGCAGGGGGCCAAAAACATTCAGTACTTC	CASSLGGQGAKNIQYF
TRBV19	TRBD2	TRBJ2-1	once	TGTGCCAGTAGTGTCCGCGGGGGGATCTCCTACAATGAGCAGTTCTTC	CASSVRGGISYNEQFF